Each of the 11 T cell receptor beta chains below was sequenced from the same sample in a study of STAT3 mutations in large granular lymphocyte leukemia. General study findings and limits: In T-cell large granular lymphocyte leukemia, about half of patients showed multiple immunodominant subclonotypes.

Their specific antigens are unknown. TCRdb's copy holds only in-frame clones and misses some; the assay was immunoSEQ multiplex PCR. The sample has over 15,000 clones; nearly 95% are singletons. Material for sequencing was peripheral blood mononuclear cells. Receptors were obtained from a woman between 50 and 59 years old with T-cell large granular lymphocyte leukemia. Some clones in this sample may be carry-over from other donors' samples.

CDR3 residues: CASSLKQEGTQYF. The CDR3 DNA reads TGTGCCAGCTCACTGAAACAGGAGGGTACGCAGTATTTT. This chain links TRBV18 with TRBJ2-3; TRBD2 is a possible D gene (6 bases). With 4 bases removed from V and 8 bases from J, the gap between germline ends came to 13 bases. The length of the CDR3 is 13 residues. CDR1 is KGHSH and CDR2 is LQKENI in the germline V gene.

This chain links TRBV19 with TRBJ2-7; D gene uncertain. This CDR3 has 12 amino acids. Germline V lookup: CDR1 LNHDA, CDR2 SQIVND (reference sequence). V lost 2 bases and J lost 5, with 7 bases in between. CDR3 nucleotide sequence: TGTGCCAGTAGTATAAGCACTAACGAGCAGTACTTC. As protein: CASSISTNEQYF.

The chain employs TRBV28 and TRBJ1-1, with unresolved D. Trimming cost V 6 bases and J 4 bases, with 15 bases left between them. CDR1 MDHEN and CDR2 SYDVKM come from the germline V gene. CDR3 length equals 14 residues. The DNA for the CDR3 is TGTGCCAGCAGCCCCTCCCGGCAAATCACTGAAGCTTTCTTT. Translated, it gives CASSPSRQITEAFF.

This clone was counted a single time. The V gene is TRBV7-2, the J gene TRBJ1-2; TRBD1 matches at 7 bases. This CDR3 has 16 amino acids. V shed 4 bases and J 8 bases; nucleotides not matched to a gene: 16. Per the germline V gene, CDR1 is SGHTA and CDR2 is FQGNSA. CDR3 in DNA: TGTGCCAGCAGCTCCCCATATGAACCGACAGGGCTCGGCTACACCTTC. Translating it yields CASSSPYEPTGLGYTF. The complete variable domain, with remaining parts taken from reference TRBV7-2 and TRBJ1-2, reads GAGVSQSPSNKVTEKGKDVELRCDPISGHTALYWYRQSLGQGLEFLIYFQGNSAPDKSGLPSDRFSAERTGGSVSTLTIQRTQQEDSAVYLCASSSPYEPTGLGYTFGSGTRLTVV.

CDR3 loop: CASSSWDRGNSGGANVLTF. The CDR3 region has the DNA TGCGCCAGCAGCTCATGGGACAGGGGGAATTCGGGTGGGGCCAACGTCCTGACTTTC. The genes are TRBV5-1 and TRBJ2-6; TRBD1 aligns across 11 bases. V lost 3 bases, J lost 3 bases, and 11 bases stayed unmatched. Germline V CDR1 and CDR2: SGHRS, YFSETQ. This CDR3 is built from 19 residues.

The chain combines TRBV30 with TRBJ1-2; 9 bases are a match to TRBD1. Germline values: CDR1 GTSNPN, CDR2 SVGIG (reference sequence). Germline trimming cut 3 bases from V and 4 bases from J; bases unmatched to any gene: 9. The CDR3 runs 15 residues. CDR3 DNA sequence: TGTGCCTGGAGGGACGACGGGACAGGGCTCTATGGCTACACCTTC. The encoded protein is CAWRDDGTGLYGYTF.

V usage is TRBV5-4 and J usage is TRBJ2-3; D not certain. In germline, CDR1 is SGHNT, CDR2 YYREEE (reference sequence). The CDR3 extends over 14 amino acids. Trimming removed 1 base from V and 0 bases from J, with 6 bases in between. Here the CDR3 reads CASSLRASTDTQYF. The DNA of the CDR3 is TGTGCCAGCAGCTTGAGGGCTAGCACAGATACGCAGTATTTT.

The chain uses TRBV5-3 and TRBJ2-7; no clear D. TRBV5-3 is recorded as an ORF, its role being uncertain. This CDR3 is 12 amino acids long. The V and J ends lost 0 bases and 2 bases respectively, with 3 bases between them. The CDR3 loop is CARSLGAYEQYF. The DNA of the CDR3 is TGTGCCAGAAGCTTGGGGGCCTACGAGCAGTACTTC.

The chain links TRBV19 to TRBJ2-1; no clear D. Trimming left V 6 bases short and J 4 bases short, with 16 bases between. CDR1 is LNHDA and CDR2 is SQIVND in the germline V gene (reference sequence). This CDR3 spans 15 amino acids. The CDR3: CASRGGGTQYNEQFF. The DNA for the CDR3 is TGTGCCAGTAGAGGCGGCGGAACTCAATACAATGAGCAGTTCTTC. Full variable domain (rest looked up from reference TRBV19 and TRBJ2-1): DGGITQSPKYLFRKEGQNVTLSCEQNLNHDAMYWYRQDPGQGLRLIYYSQIVNDFQKGDIAEGYSVSREKKESFPLTVTSAQKNPTAFYLCASRGGGTQYNEQFFGPGTRLTVL.

The J gene is TRBJ2-7, the V gene TRBV28; the D gene could be TRBD1 or TRBD2 (6 bases each). The germline CDR1 and CDR2 sequences are MDHEN and SYDVKM. The CDR3 runs to 14 residues. The V and J ends lost 3 bases and 1 base respectively, with 10 bases between them. The CDR3 coding sequence is TGTGCCAGCAGTTTTTGGGGGGCTTCCTACGAGCAGTACTTC. Protein sequence: CASSFWGASYEQYF.

The chain employs TRBV30 and TRBJ2-5, with 9 positions matching TRBD2. This CDR3 contains 17 residues. V dropped 6 bases and J dropped 2; count of bases not matched to a gene: 16. The germline gives CDR1 GTSNPN, CDR2 SVGIG (reference sequence). CDR3: CACNGETSGDWQETQYF. The CDR3 DNA reads as TGTGCCTGTAATGGGGAGACTAGCGGAGACTGGCAAGAGACCCAGTACTTC.